These T cell receptor beta chains were read from a single sample in a study of radiotherapy plus CTLA-4 blockade in lung cancer. Clones were sequenced by immunoSEQ multiplex PCR, and TCRdb holds only the in-frame ones, with some missing. The sample shows 47,000 or so clones, approximately 84% of them seen only once. The sample consisted of peripheral blood, taken from a patient treated with radiotherapy plus ipilimumab. All receptors derive from a human donor with non-small cell lung cancer whose response to radiotherapy plus ipilimumab could not be evaluated. Each CDR3 is given with its conserved first and last residue. Each record gives: V gene, clone size, J gene, D gene, CDR3 protein, CDR3 DNA. The D gene is left open where the match is weak. The listing skips clone size in some rows; elsewhere it reads once, few, many or a size class.

TRBV10-3	-	TRBJ1-1	TRBD1	CAIRGQVEGEGEAFF	TGTGCCATCAGAGGACAGGTTGAGGGAGAAGGTGAAGCTTTCTTT
TRBV15	once	TRBJ1-3	-	CATSRGPGLWSGNTIYF	TGTGCCACCAGCAGAGGCCCAGGTCTTTGGTCTGGAAACACCATATATTTT
TRBV7-8	-	TRBJ1-1	TRBD1	CASSFGQGGTEAFF	TGTGCCAGCAGCTTCGGACAGGGTGGTACTGAAGCTTTCTTT
TRBV6-5	-	TRBJ2-1	-	CASSSLRGYEQFF	TGTGCCAGCTCCAGTCTCAGAGGCTATGAGCAGTTCTTC
TRBV6-5	-	TRBJ2-6	-	CASSSGDSGANVLTF	TGTGCCAGCAGTTCAGGGGACTCTGGGGCCAACGTCCTGACTTTC
TRBV12-5	-	TRBJ2-3	TRBD2	CASAPGLAGIDTQYF	TGTGCTAGTGCCCCGGGACTAGCGGGAATAGATACGCAGTATTTT
TRBV7-2	-	TRBJ2-1	TRBD2	CASSLGLAANEQFF	TGTGCCAGCAGCTTGGGACTAGCGGCCAATGAGCAGTTCTTC
TRBV28	-	TRBJ1-5	-	CASRTGTFYSNQPQHF	TGTGCCAGCAGGACCGGGACATTTTATAGCAATCAGCCCCAGCATTTT
TRBV7-9	-	TRBJ1-4	TRBD1	CASSQGTGATNEKLFF	TGTGCCAGCAGCCAGGGGACAGGGGCTACTAATGAAAAACTGTTTTTT
TRBV6-1	-	TRBJ2-1	-	CASTDLDEQFF	TGTGCCAGCACCGACTTGGATGAGCAGTTCTTC
TRBV7-9	-	TRBJ2-1	-	CASSLAADYPSQQFF	TGTGCCAGCAGCTTAGCCGCTGACTACCCCTCCCAGCAGTTCTTC
TRBV7-2	once	TRBJ2-5	-	CASSLITDQETQYF	TGTGCCAGCAGCTTAATAACAGACCAAGAGACCCAGTACTTC
TRBV23-1	-	TRBJ1-5	-	CASSPWENSNQPQHF	TGCGCCAGCAGTCCTTGGGAGAATAGCAATCAGCCCCAGCATTTT
TRBV19	-	TRBJ1-1	-	CASSSKGTEAFF	TGTGCCAGTAGTTCGAAGGGGACTGAAGCTTTCTTT
TRBV7-6	-	TRBJ2-3	TRBD2	CASSLGLAGASTDTQYF	TGTGCCAGCAGCTTAGGATTAGCGGGAGCAAGCACAGATACGCAGTATTTT
TRBV28	-	TRBJ1-6	-	CASSRETGSYNSPLHF	TGTGCCAGCAGTAGGGAGACTGGCTCCTATAATTCACCCCTCCACTTT
TRBV6-4	-	TRBJ2-4	TRBD2	CASSGTSGSWYSNIQYF	TGTGCCAGCAGTGGGACTAGCGGGAGCTGGTATAGTAACATTCAGTACTTC
TRBV28	-	TRBJ2-7	-	CASRRSSYEQYF	TGTGCCAGCAGGCGAAGCTCCTACGAGCAGTACTTC
TRBV5-1	-	TRBJ1-2	TRBD1	CASSLATGSHYGYTF	TGCGCCAGCAGCTTAGCGACAGGGTCCCACTATGGCTACACCTTC
TRBV7-8	few	TRBJ1-3	TRBD1	CASSFDRGRSGNTIYF	TGTGCCAGCAGCTTTGACAGGGGGCGATCCGGAAACACCATATATTTT
TRBV28	-	TRBJ1-1	TRBD1	CASSSGTGETEAFF	TGTGCCAGCAGCTCCGGGACAGGGGAAACTGAAGCTTTCTTT